This T cell receptor beta chain came from a study of HIV-infected patients and healthy controls. Only a few counts were recorded for this clonotype. This CDR3 is built from 15 residues. CDR1 SGHRS and CDR2 YFSETQ come from the germline V gene. Trimming at V came to 1 base and at J to 4 bases, leaving 1 base not matched to a gene. MiXCR was run by TCRdb on the 5' RACE reads, yielding one entry per CDR3 protein. The repertoire includes around 64,000 distinct CDR3 sequences, about 16% of them detected once, and around 5.9% sits in the top ten. The clonotype was recovered from a human donor in good health. This chain joins TRBV5-1 and TRBJ2-3; TRBD2 matches 12 bases. The source material was CD4+ T cells from blood. CDR3 in amino acids: CASSLTSGGPDTQYF. As DNA, the CDR3 is TGCGCCAGCAGCTTGACTAGCGGGGGGCCAGATACGCAGTATTTT.